This paragraph covers one T cell receptor beta chain sequence. Its antigen remains unidentified. Qualities for individual bases were not recorded, and no much larger clone is one base off. This sample is part of a study of T cells after somatic rescue of genetic block (dated by TCRdb to about 2020). With respect to the entire study: The study assessed how robust, over the long term, a T-cell system was when the system had developed through somatic rescue of a genetic block in T-cell development.

V is trimmed back by 5 bases and J by 5 bases, and the junction contains 10 bases that no gene match accounts for. The CDR3 goes from the cysteine to the phenylalanine over 16 residues. The read is trimmed to its CDR3 DNA, 48 bases read in frame from base 1. The germline V gene (reference sequence) specifies LNHDA as CDR1 and SQIVND as CDR2. The library was obtained by the immunoSEQ multiplex PCR assay. Held by TCRdb, this immuneACCESS table contains in-frame sequences only and omits some clones. Under half of the omission traces to an unresolved V gene where checked; the cause of the rest is unknown. This sample comprises about 88,000 clones, approximately 90% of them detected only once. In total, the top ten clones hold around 1.5% of the sample.

The sample consisted of peripheral blood mononuclear cells (PBMCs). This clonotype was obtained from a young woman. The V gene is TRBV19 and the J gene is TRBJ2-5; TRBD1 aligns with 11 central bases. The CDR3: CASSEFGTGGWETQYF. The DNA sequence is given as TGTGCCAGTAGTGAATTCGGGACAGGGGGTTGGGAGACCCAGTACTTC.